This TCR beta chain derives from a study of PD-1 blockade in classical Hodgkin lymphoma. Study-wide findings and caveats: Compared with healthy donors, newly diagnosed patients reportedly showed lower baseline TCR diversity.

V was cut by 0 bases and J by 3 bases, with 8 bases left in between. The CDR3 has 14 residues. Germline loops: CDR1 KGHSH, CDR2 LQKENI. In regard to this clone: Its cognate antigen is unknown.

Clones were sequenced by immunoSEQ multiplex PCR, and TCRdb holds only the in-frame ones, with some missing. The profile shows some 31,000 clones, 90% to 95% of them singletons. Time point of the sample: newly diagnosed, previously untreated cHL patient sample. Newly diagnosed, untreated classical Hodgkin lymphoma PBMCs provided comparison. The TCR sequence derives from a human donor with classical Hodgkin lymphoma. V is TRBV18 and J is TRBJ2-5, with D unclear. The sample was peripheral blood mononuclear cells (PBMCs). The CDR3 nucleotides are TGTGCCAGCTCACCACCCCCAGGAAAAGAGACCCAGTACTTC. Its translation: CASSPPPGKETQYF.